The source of this T cell receptor (beta chain) is a study of identical twins (TCRdb year 2016). Regarding the study in general: TCR alpha and beta repertoires from monozygotic twins, unrelated adults of various ages and cord blood were deep-sequenced to test whether fetal clonotypes persist. To rule out contamination, the twin experiments were replicated at different times with different library preparation protocols. What the research found in general, with its limitations: A weaker excess of twin sharing was found in beta out-of-frame sequences because the signal-to-noise ratio was lowered by fewer shared sequences. Because the same donors could not be followed over many years, the conclusions relied on cross-sectional statistical analysis. Compared with coincidental sharing between unrelated individuals, an excess of low generation-probability sequences was observed among out-of-frame TCR alpha sequences shared between twins. Fewer insertions were carried by abundant cord blood beta clonotypes; a weaker similar trend was observed in young adult naive repertoires, while no such trend was observed in memory repertoires. Recombination models systematically underestimated out-of-frame TCR alpha sharing in monozygotic twins but agreed with sharing between unrelated individuals. Invariant T cells such as MAIT and iNKT could partly confound zero-insertion analyses, although diverse VJ usage argued against such confounding for most clonotypes.

In its sample, this clonotype was seen many times. No antigen is known for it. Base quality data are lacking; no much larger clone is found one base away. All donors were healthy Caucasians. The researchers also sequenced three unrelated adults who were not twins: a male aged 18 to 29, a male aged 50 to 59, and a female aged 50 to 59. Miltenyi CD45RO+ enrichment and human naive T-cell isolation kits were used to isolate memory (CD45RO+) and naive T cells from PBMC. Library preparation was by 5' RACE. Instrument on record: Illumina HiSeq 2000. A universal primer binding site was added through template switching, and the final cDNA carried a unique molecular identifier so that TCR cDNA molecules could be counted accurately. Specific primers in the conserved constant-segment region were used to synthesize first-strand cDNA for the TCR alpha and beta chains. To control for contamination, every cDNA library was double barcoded, receiving both a SMART-Mk sample barcode and Illumina barcodes. TruSeq adapter sequences and Illumina sample barcodes were added in two successive PCR steps. The Illumina HiSeq platform was used with custom primers to sequence TCR alpha and beta cDNA libraries. The study's processing was this. MiGEC was used to process raw reads and extract unique molecular identifiers, and MiXCR was used to find CDR3 positions. For each individual, recombination models were inferred using an EM algorithm with the repgenHMM and IGoR tools. The analysis of shared clonotypes was done with the tcR package in R, with sharing normalized by the product of cloneset sizes. To study raw recombination without the effects of thymic and clonal selection, out-of-frame nonproductive sequences were analyzed. TCRdb took the public reads, trimmed them with fastp at Q25, ran MiXCR for clone calling and kept in-frame beta chains. Entries that share a CDR3 protein sequence are merged under the most common genes and DNA. What appears here as the V and J calls and clone size reflects TCRdb's work, not the paper's. This sample has about 690,000 distinct CDR3 sequences in its table, and 6.1% of those were observed once. The top ten clonotypes cover about 2% of the sample.

The CDR3 holds 17 amino acids from the cysteine to the phenylalanine. The sequence is cut down to CDR3 DNA, 51 bases in frame from base 1. Trimming takes 7 bases from V and 0 bases from J, and the germline ends sit 19 bases apart. The rearrangement combines TRBV12-3 or TRBV12-4 with TRBJ1-3, with the D gene too uncertain to name. The clonotype originates from a man younger than 35 in good health. Specimen: naive T cells sorted from blood. The cell subset or site label here, explained by the study, means: cells isolated with a human naive T-cell isolation kit. The CDR3 protein sequence reads: CASIQKRRLFSGNTIYF. Here is the DNA: TGTGCCAGCATCCAAAAGAGACGCCTCTTCTCTGGAAACACCATATATTTT.